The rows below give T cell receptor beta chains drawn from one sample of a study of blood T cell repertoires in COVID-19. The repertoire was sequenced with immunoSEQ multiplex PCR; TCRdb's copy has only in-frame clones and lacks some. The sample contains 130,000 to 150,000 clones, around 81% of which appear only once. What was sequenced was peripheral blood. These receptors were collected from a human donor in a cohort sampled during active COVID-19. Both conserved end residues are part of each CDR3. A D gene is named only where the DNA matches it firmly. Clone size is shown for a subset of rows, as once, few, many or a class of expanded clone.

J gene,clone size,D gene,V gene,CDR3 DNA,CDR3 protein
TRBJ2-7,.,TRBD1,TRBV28,TGTGCCAGCAGCTCCGGGGTGGGGACAGTACCGTCCTCATTC,CASSSGVGTVPSSF
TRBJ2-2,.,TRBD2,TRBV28,TGTGCCAGCAGTTTGACTAGCCTTTTAACCGGGGAGCTGTTTTTT,CASSLTSLLTGELFF
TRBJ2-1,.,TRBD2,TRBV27,TGTGCCAGCGGGCAATCCGGGACTAGCTCCTACAATGAGCAGTTCTTC,CASGQSGTSSYNEQFF
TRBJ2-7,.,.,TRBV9,TGTGCCAGCAACAACAGGGCCTCAGGGGACGAGCAGTACTTC,CASNNRASGDEQYF
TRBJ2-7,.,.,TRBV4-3,TGCGCCAGCAGCCAAACCAGGGTTTCCTACGAGCAGTACTTC,CASSQTRVSYEQYF
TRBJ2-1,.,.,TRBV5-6,TGTGCCAGTTCGGCCAGCAGGAATGAGCAGTTCTTC,CASSASRNEQFF
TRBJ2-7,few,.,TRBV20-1,TGCAGTGCTAGGCAGGGTTACGAGCAGTACTTC,CSARQGYEQYF
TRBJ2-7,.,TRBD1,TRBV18,TGTGCCAGCTCACCGGGGACAGTGGGTCAAACCATCCCCGAGCAGTACTTC,CASSPGTVGQTIPEQYF
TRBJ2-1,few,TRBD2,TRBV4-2,TGTGCCAGCAGCCACACCGGGACTAGACCATACAATGAGCAGTTCTTC,CASSHTGTRPYNEQFF
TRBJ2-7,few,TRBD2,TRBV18,TGTGCCAGCTCACCATCGGGAGGGCCGTACGAGCAGTACTTC,CASSPSGGPYEQYF
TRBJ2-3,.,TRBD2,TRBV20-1,TGCAGTGCTAGTAGGGCCCGAGGGAGGGCCATATCAGATACGCAGTATTTT,CSASRARGRAISDTQYF
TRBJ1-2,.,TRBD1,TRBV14,TGTGCCAGCAGCCAAGGGACAGGGTATGGCTACACCTTC,CASSQGTGYGYTF
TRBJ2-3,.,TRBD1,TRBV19,TGTGCCAGCTCCCGACAGGGATCGACAGATACGCAGTATTTT,CASSRQGSTDTQYF
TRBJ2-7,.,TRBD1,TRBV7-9,TGTGCCAGCAGCCCGACGGACAGGGACCACGAGCAGTACTTC,CASSPTDRDHEQYF
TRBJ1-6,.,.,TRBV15,TGTGCCACCAGCCCCGGGATTTATAATTCACCCCTCCACTTT,CATSPGIYNSPLHF
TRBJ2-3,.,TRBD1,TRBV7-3,TGTGCCAGCAGCATAGGGACAGGGGGGAGGGCAGATACGCAGTATTTT,CASSIGTGGRADTQYF
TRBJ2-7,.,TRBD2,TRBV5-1,TGCGCCAGCAGTTCCCTAGCGGGTAGGGACGAGCAGTACTTC,CASSSLAGRDEQYF
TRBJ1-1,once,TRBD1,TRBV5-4,TGTGCCAGCAGCAAGGGACAGGGGGCGAACACTGAAGCTTTCTTT,CASSKGQGANTEAFF
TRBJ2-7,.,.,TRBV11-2,TGTGCCAGCAGCGTGTCACGGGTCCCCCCTTACGAGCAGTACTTC,CASSVSRVPPYEQYF
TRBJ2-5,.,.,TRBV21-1,TGTGCCAGCAGCAAAGGAGGGGACACTAGCGGACAAGAGACCCAGTACTTC,CASSKGGDTSGQETQYF
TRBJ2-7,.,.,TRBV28,TGTGCCAGCAGTTTATACGGGACAAGCTACTACGAGCAGTACTTC,CASSLYGTSYYEQYF
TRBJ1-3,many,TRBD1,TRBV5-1,TGCGCCAGCAGCGAGACAGGGAAAGGAGGAAACACCATATATTTT,CASSETGKGGNTIYF
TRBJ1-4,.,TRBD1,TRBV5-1,TGCGCCAGCAGCTTGGGACAGGGGACGCTGTTTTTT,CASSLGQGTLFF